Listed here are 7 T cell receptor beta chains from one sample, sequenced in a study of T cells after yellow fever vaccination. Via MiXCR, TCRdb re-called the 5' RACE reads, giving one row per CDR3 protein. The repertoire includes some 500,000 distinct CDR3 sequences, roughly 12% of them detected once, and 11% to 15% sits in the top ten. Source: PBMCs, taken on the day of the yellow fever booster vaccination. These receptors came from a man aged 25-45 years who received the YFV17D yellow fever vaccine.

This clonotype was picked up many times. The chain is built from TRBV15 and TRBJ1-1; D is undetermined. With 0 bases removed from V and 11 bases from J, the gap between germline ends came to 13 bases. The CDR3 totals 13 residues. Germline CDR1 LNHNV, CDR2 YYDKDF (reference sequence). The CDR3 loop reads CATSRDLKTVAFF. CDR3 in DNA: TGTGCCACCAGCAGAGATCTAAAGACGGTGGCTTTCTTT.

The CDR3 bases are TGCGCCAGCAGCCCGGACGCCTGGAGTGAGCAGTTCTTC. Translation gives CASSPDAWSEQFF. The genes are TRBV4-3 and TRBJ2-1, with no clear D. The V gene's germline CDR1 is LGHNA and CDR2 YSLEER. Trimming removed 4 bases from V and 9 bases from J, with 13 bases in between. There are 13 residues in the CDR3.

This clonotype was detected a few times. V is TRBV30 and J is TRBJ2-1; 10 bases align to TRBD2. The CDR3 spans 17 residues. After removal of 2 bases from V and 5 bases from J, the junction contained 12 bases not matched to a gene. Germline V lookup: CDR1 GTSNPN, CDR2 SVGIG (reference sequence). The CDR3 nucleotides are TGTGCCTGGAGTTGGACAGGGCGAGCGGGAGGGCACAATGAGCAGTTCTTC. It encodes CAWSWTGRAGGHNEQFF.

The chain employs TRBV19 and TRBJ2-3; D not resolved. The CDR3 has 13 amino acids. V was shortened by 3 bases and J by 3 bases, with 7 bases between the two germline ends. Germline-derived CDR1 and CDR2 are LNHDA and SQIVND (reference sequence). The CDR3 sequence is CASSMSATDTQYF. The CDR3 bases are TGTGCCAGTAGTATGTCTGCGACAGATACGCAGTATTTT. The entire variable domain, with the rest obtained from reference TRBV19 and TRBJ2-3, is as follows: DGGITQSPKYLFRKEGQNVTLSCEQNLNHDAMYWYRQDPGQGLRLIYYSQIVNDFQKGDIAEGYSVSREKKESFPLTVTSAQKNPTAFYLCASSMSATDTQYFGPGTRLTVL.

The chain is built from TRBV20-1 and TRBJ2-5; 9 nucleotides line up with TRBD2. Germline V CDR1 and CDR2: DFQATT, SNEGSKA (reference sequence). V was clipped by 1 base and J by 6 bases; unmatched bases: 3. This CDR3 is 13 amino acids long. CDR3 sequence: CSARVSGSKTQYF. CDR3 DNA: TGCAGTGCTAGAGTTAGCGGGAGCAAGACCCAGTACTTC.

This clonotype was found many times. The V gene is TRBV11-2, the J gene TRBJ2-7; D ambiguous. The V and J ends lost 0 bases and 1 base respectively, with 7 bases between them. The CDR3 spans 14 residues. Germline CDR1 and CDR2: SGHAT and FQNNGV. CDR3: CASSLEVGSYEQYF. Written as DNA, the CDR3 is TGTGCCAGCAGCTTAGAAGTGGGTTCCTACGAGCAGTACTTC.

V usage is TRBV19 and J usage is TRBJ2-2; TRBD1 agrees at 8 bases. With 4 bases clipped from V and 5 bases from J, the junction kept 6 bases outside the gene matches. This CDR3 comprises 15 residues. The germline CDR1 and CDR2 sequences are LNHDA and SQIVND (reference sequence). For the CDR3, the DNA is TGTGCCAGTAGTAGAGACAGGGGTATAACCGGGGAGCTGTTTTTT. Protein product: CASSRDRGITGELFF.